These 31 T cell receptor beta chains were sequenced from one sample in a study of T cell responses to AZD1222 COVID-19 vaccine. Profiling relied on immunoSEQ multiplex PCR, and the TCRdb table lists in-frame clones only, not all of them. This table has more than 95,000 clones, 90% appearing once. Here the sequenced sample was peripheral blood, taken on day 0 of MenACWY control vaccination. The receptors stem from an adult in good health.

The chain is built from TRBV29-1 and TRBJ2-1; D is unclear. Trimming stripped 0 bases from V and 5 bases from J, with 11 bases between. The CDR3 is made up of 14 amino acids. The germline gives CDR1 SQVTM, CDR2 ANQGSEA. The CDR3, as DNA: TGCAGCGTTGAAGACCGCCTCCCCGACAATGAGCAGTTCTTC. Translated, it gives CSVEDRLPDNEQFF.

The V call is TRBV4-2, the J call TRBJ2-2, with D unresolved. This CDR3 is built from 16 residues. CDR1 LGHNA and CDR2 YNFKEQ come from the germline V gene. Trimming pared 3 bases from V and 4 bases from J, leaving 15 bases between. Here the CDR3 DNA reads TGTGCCAGCAGCCAGGAAGAAATACAGCCCACCGGGGAGCTGTTTTTT. Translating it yields CASSQEEIQPTGELFF.

The chain links TRBV5-4 to TRBJ1-1, with unresolved D. V was pared by 4 bases and J by 1 base, with 8 bases between. Looked up from germline, CDR1 is SGHNT and CDR2 is YYREEE (reference sequence). This CDR3 contains 13 residues. In nucleotides, the CDR3 is TGTGCCAGCAGCCCCCCAGAGAACACTGAAGCTTTCTTT. This sequence encodes CASSPPENTEAFF.

The chain couples TRBV19 to TRBJ2-3; tentatively, D is TRBD1 (5 bases). Germline assignment: CDR1 LNHDA and CDR2 SQIVND (reference sequence). Trimming removed 7 bases at V and 8 bases at J, with 22 bases between. This CDR3 is built from 15 residues. CDR3 residues: CASTPKGSQPGTQYF. The CDR3 coding sequence is TGTGCCAGTACCCCGAAGGGGTCTCAACCAGGTACGCAGTATTTT.

The chain couples TRBV9 to TRBJ2-1; the match to TRBD2 covers 15 bases. Germline V gene data show CDR1 as SGDLS and CDR2 as YYNGEE. The CDR3 has 16 amino acids. Germline trimming cut 0 bases from V and 12 bases from J; bases unmatched to any gene: 7. CDR3 in amino acids: CASSVASGLAGGRQFF. CDR3 nucleotide sequence: TGTGCCAGCAGCGTAGCATCGGGACTAGCGGGGGGACGGCAGTTCTTC.

The rearrangement joins TRBV2 to TRBJ2-2, with D uncertain. The CDR3 is 15 residues long. Trimming took off 6 bases at V and 6 bases at J, with 17 bases between the two ends. Germline V lookup: CDR1 SNHLY, CDR2 FYNNEI. Here the CDR3 reads CASSQLPVVAGELFF. As DNA, the CDR3 is TGTGCCAGCAGCCAGCTCCCCGTGGTTGCCGGGGAGCTGTTTTTT.

The chain has TRBV10-3 and TRBJ1-1; TRBD1 matches at 11 bases. CDR3 length: 13 amino acids. The V gene's germline CDR1 is ENHRY and CDR2 SYGVKD. Trimming at V came to 6 bases and at J to 4 bases, leaving 1 base not matched to a gene. CDR3 nucleotides: TGTGCCATCAGCGGGACAGGGGGCACTGAAGCTTTCTTT. Translation: CAISGTGGTEAFF.

This clone was found once. V is TRBV29-1 and J is TRBJ2-1; D unresolved. Between the trimmed V and J ends, which lost 5 bases and 6 bases, there was a span of 11 bases. Germline values: CDR1 SQVTM, CDR2 ANQGSEA. The CDR3 spans 12 residues. The CDR3 DNA is TGCAGCGTTATGAACTGGGGCAATGAGCAGTTCTTC. It encodes CSVMNWGNEQFF.

This clone came up a few times. The genes are TRBV30 and TRBJ1-2; 9 positions match TRBD1. CDR1 GTSNPN and CDR2 SVGIG come from the germline V gene (reference sequence). The CDR3 has 11 residues. This CDR3 reads CDVQGARGYTF. The CDR3 region has the DNA TGTGACGTACAGGGGGCGAGAGGCTACACCTTC.

The V call is TRBV29-1, the J call TRBJ2-2; a possible D gene is TRBD2 (5 bases). The CDR3 sequence is 10 residues long. V was pared by 4 bases and J by 8 bases, with 5 bases between. Germline CDR1 is SQVTM and CDR2 is ANQGSEA. The CDR3 DNA reads as TGCAGCGTTGGGGAGGGGGAGCTGTTTTTT. It translates to CSVGEGELFF.

The rearrangement uses TRBV19 and TRBJ2-7; 8 bases are shared with TRBD2. This CDR3 has 18 amino acids. Germline loops: CDR1 LNHDA, CDR2 SQIVND (reference sequence). V was pared by 0 bases and J by 1 base, with 11 bases of the junction left unmatched. The CDR3 DNA is TGTGCCAGTAGTATAGATCGGTTTTCGCGGGAGGCTTCCTACGAGCAGTACTTC. Its translation: CASSIDRFSREASYEQYF.

The chain links TRBV6-5 to TRBJ2-1; D not certain. This CDR3 has 15 residues. Germline V gene data show CDR1 as MNHEY and CDR2 as SVGAGI. V dropped 11 bases and J dropped 4 bases, with 21 bases sitting between them. The CDR3 DNA reads as TGTGCCGGATCTTTAAGTTTGGAAAAATACAATGAGCAGTTCTTC. Translation gives CAGSLSLEKYNEQFF.

V usage is TRBV5-1 and J usage is TRBJ1-3; D is perhaps TRBD1 (5 bases). V was pared by 0 bases and J by 0 bases, with 13 bases between. This CDR3 is built from 17 residues. In germline, CDR1 is SGHRS, CDR2 YFSETQ. CDR3 sequence (DNA): TGCGCCAGCAGCTTGGGAGGACAAGCAAGCTCTGGAAACACCATATATTTT. It translates to CASSLGGQASSGNTIYF. Filled out from reference TRBV5-1 and TRBJ1-3, the complete variable domain reads KAGVTQTPRYLIKTRGQQVTLSCSPISGHRSVSWYQQTPGQGLQFLFEYFSETQRNKGNFPGRFSGRQFSNSRSEMNVSTLELGDSALYLCASSLGGQASSGNTIYFGEGSWLTVV.

The rearrangement joins TRBV5-6 to TRBJ2-5; either TRBD1 or TRBD2 may supply D (5 bases each). CDR3 size: 14 residues. Germline V lookup: CDR1 SGHDT, CDR2 YYEEEE. The V end was cut by 0 bases, the J end by 5 bases, with 11 bases between. CDR3 residues: CASSLVGTGETQYF. CDR3 sequence (DNA): TGTGCCAGCAGCTTGGTAGGGACGGGCGAGACCCAGTACTTC.

J is TRBJ2-5 and V is TRBV9; tentatively, D is TRBD1 (6 bases). Germline V gives CDR1 SGDLS, CDR2 YYNGEE. Trimming shortened V by 4 bases and J by 0 bases, and 16 bases separated the two germline ends. The CDR3 has 16 amino acids. The DNA for the CDR3 is TGTGCCAGCAGCCGTAACATAAGGGACAACCAAGAGACCCAGTACTTC. Translated, it gives CASSRNIRDNQETQYF.

The chain couples TRBV2 to TRBJ2-7; TRBD2 matches 10 bases. Per germline, CDR1 SNHLY and CDR2 FYNNEI. Trimming cost V 9 bases and J 5 bases; bases outside gene matches: 16. The CDR3 has 16 residues. The CDR3 sequence is CARDTRAASGSHEQYF. The CDR3 DNA is TGTGCCAGAGACACGAGAGCGGCTAGCGGGAGTCACGAGCAGTACTTC.

The chain has TRBV27 and TRBJ2-7; 11 bases match TRBD2. The germline gives CDR1 MNHEY, CDR2 SMNVEV (reference sequence). The CDR3 spans 16 residues. The trim removed 2 bases at V and 2 bases at J, leaving 5 bases unmatched. The CDR3 spells CASSLLAGGLTYEQYF. CDR3 nucleotide sequence: TGTGCCAGCAGTTTACTAGCGGGAGGACTAACCTACGAGCAGTACTTC.

The chain joins TRBV4-1 to TRBJ1-2; D may be TRBD1 (5 bases). CDR3 length: 13 residues. Trimming shortened V by 1 base and J by 2 bases, and 5 bases separated the two germline ends. Germline lookup yields CDR1 MGHRA and CDR2 YSYEKL. CDR3 nucleotide sequence: TGCGCCAGCAGCCAAGGACAGAACTATGGCTACACCTTC. Protein: CASSQGQNYGYTF.

This chain joins TRBV11-1 and TRBJ2-4, with TRBD1 matching 9 bases. CDR1 is SGHAT and CDR2 is FQDESV in the germline V gene (reference sequence). This CDR3 spans 15 amino acids. Trimming took 4 bases from V and 4 from J; bases not matched to a gene: 5. The CDR3: CASSSGQGKKNIQYF. In nucleotides, the CDR3 is TGTGCCAGCAGCTCGGGACAGGGAAAAAAAAACATTCAGTACTTC.

J is TRBJ1-1 and V is TRBV28, with TRBD1 as a possible D gene (6 bases). Germline V gives CDR1 MDHEN, CDR2 SYDVKM. Trimming removed 5 bases from V and 1 base from J, with 14 bases in between. The CDR3 has 15 amino acids. The CDR3: CASSLQGGGNTEAFF. CDR3 bases: TGTGCCAGCAGTCTACAGGGTGGAGGGAACACTGAAGCTTTCTTT.

The V and J genes are TRBV30 and TRBJ2-1; TRBD2 is a possible D gene (5 bases). The ends were cut back, 2 bases at V and 10 bases at J, with 9 bases in the middle. Germline assignment: CDR1 GTSNPN and CDR2 SVGIG (reference sequence). The CDR3 runs to 11 residues. CDR3 amino acids: CAWSTTREQFF. CDR3 bases: TGTGCCTGGAGTACCACTAGGGAGCAGTTCTTC.

This clone was seen a handful of times. This chain links TRBV30 with TRBJ2-7; D is uncertain. The V and J ends lost 0 bases and 0 bases respectively, with 15 bases between them. This CDR3 is built from 16 residues. Looked up from germline, CDR1 is GTSNPN and CDR2 is SVGIG (reference sequence). CDR3 protein: CAWSVGSSRSSYEQYF. CDR3 DNA: TGTGCCTGGAGTGTAGGTAGTAGCAGGAGCTCCTACGAGCAGTACTTC.

The chain combines TRBV4-1 with TRBJ2-7; TRBD2 matches at 7 bases. There are 16 residues in the CDR3. V was pared by 4 bases and J by 5 bases, with 14 bases of the junction left unmatched. The germline V gene encodes CDR1 MGHRA and CDR2 YSYEKL. The CDR3 DNA sequence: TGCGCCAGCAGCCCGGTGGGCGGGAGAAAGGAAGACGAGCAGTACTTC. This codes for CASSPVGGRKEDEQYF.

This clone was recorded only once. The V gene is TRBV19, the J gene TRBJ2-1, with TRBD2 matching over 8 bases. Germline V gene sequence: CDR1 LNHDA, CDR2 SQIVND (reference sequence). This CDR3 contains 14 residues. Losses at the gene ends were 3 bases for V and 5 bases for J; bases not matched to a gene: 3. The CDR3: CASSMGGGHNEQFF. CDR3 nucleotides: TGTGCCAGTAGTATGGGCGGGGGGCACAATGAGCAGTTCTTC.

This clone has a handful of counts. This chain connects TRBV4-1 to TRBJ2-3; 10 bases match TRBD2. This CDR3 region has 18 residues. Per germline, CDR1 MGHRA and CDR2 YSYEKL. Losses at the gene ends were 3 bases for V and 3 bases for J; bases not matched to a gene: 12. This chain's CDR3 is CASSQDGISGGKTDTQYF. For the CDR3, the DNA is TGCGCCAGCAGCCAGGATGGGATTAGCGGGGGGAAAACAGATACGCAGTATTTT.

The chain is built from TRBV27 and TRBJ2-3; a weak D match, TRBD1 (6 bases). Germline V lookup: CDR1 MNHEY, CDR2 SMNVEV (reference sequence). Trimming shortened V by 6 bases and J by 0 bases, and 10 bases separated the two germline ends. CDR3 length equals 14 residues. In nucleotides, the CDR3 is TGTGCCAGCAGATGGACAGTTAGCACAGATACGCAGTATTTT. Translation: CASRWTVSTDTQYF.

The chain links TRBV19 to TRBJ2-7; 9 bases are a match to TRBD2. The V segment lost 11 bases and the J segment 7 bases; nucleotides outside the gene matches: 15. The germline V gene has CDR1 LNHDA and CDR2 SQIVND (reference sequence). This CDR3 has 14 amino acids. CDR3 region: CAASGGSGSFEQYF. CDR3 DNA sequence: TGTGCCGCATCCGGGGGTAGCGGGAGCTTTGAGCAGTACTTC.

The chain joins TRBV27 to TRBJ2-5; tentative D call: TRBD2 (6 bases). Germline V CDR1 and CDR2: MNHEY, SMNVEV (reference sequence). With 9 bases removed from V and 5 bases from J, the gap between germline ends came to 13 bases. The CDR3 loop spans 12 amino acids. CDR3 amino acids: CASSGTLETQYF. CDR3 coding DNA: TGTGCCAGTTCCGGGACTTTGGAGACCCAGTACTTC.

The chain recombines TRBV9 with TRBJ1-3; 11 nucleotides align to TRBD1. Unmatched junction bases numbered 11, after V lost 2 bases and J lost 7 bases. From germline, CDR1 is SGDLS and CDR2 YYNGEE. CDR3 size: 17 residues. CDR3 loop: CASSVLGQGVDGNTIYF. In DNA, the CDR3 is TGTGCCAGCAGCGTGCTGGGACAGGGGGTTGACGGGAACACCATATATTTT. The entire variable domain, with the rest obtained from reference TRBV9 and TRBJ1-3, is as follows: DSGVTQTPKHLITATGQRVTLRCSPRSGDLSVYWYQQSLDQGLQFLIQYYNGEERAKGNILERFSAQQFPDLHSELNLSSLELGDSALYFCASSVLGQGVDGNTIYFGEGSWLTVV.

The chain couples TRBV27 to TRBJ2-1; TRBD2 agrees at 7 bases. With 3 bases clipped from V and 7 bases from J, the junction kept 6 bases outside the gene matches. CDR3 length equals 14 residues. Germline V gene data show CDR1 as MNHEY and CDR2 as SMNVEV (reference sequence). The CDR3 reads CASSFGAGLNEQFF. The CDR3 region has the DNA TGTGCCAGCAGTTTCGGAGCGGGATTAAATGAGCAGTTCTTC.

The chain combines TRBV6-5 with TRBJ1-5; the D is unclear. The CDR3 sequence is 15 residues long. The V end was cut by 0 bases, the J end by 1 base, with 7 bases between. From germline, CDR1 is MNHEY and CDR2 SVGAGI. The CDR3 DNA sequence: TGTGCCAGCAGTTACTCGGCTCAAAGCAATCAGCCCCAGCATTTT. Its protein product is CASSYSAQSNQPQHF.